This T cell receptor (beta chain) emerged from a study of T cell repertoires in cytomegalovirus infection. Study conclusions and caveats: Clonotypes of TCR beta that were HLA-C-restricted and CMV-specific dominated the ex vivo response.

With respect to this clonotype: Its antigen is as yet unknown.

Germline V gene data show CDR1 as SGHDT and CDR2 as YYEEEE. The CDR3 runs to 17 residues. V lost 3 bases to trimming and J lost 2 bases; unmatched junction nucleotides: 10. Each CDR3 protein is one row after TCRdb ran MiXCR on the reads. The sample has more than 350,000 distinct CDR3 sequences; approximately 31% are singletons. The gene calls are TRBV5-6 and TRBJ2-7, with 11 bases identical to TRBD2. This clonotype was sampled from a human donor in good health (CMV status not recorded). Some clones in this sample may be carry-over from other donors' samples. The sequenced material came from PBMCs. The CDR3 sequence is CASSWTPTSGAPYEQYF. The CDR3, as DNA: TGTGCCAGCAGCTGGACACCGACTAGCGGGGCGCCCTACGAGCAGTACTTC.